One sample yielded the 24 T cell receptor beta chains listed below, sequenced in a study of blood T cell repertoires in COVID-19. Measured with immunoSEQ multiplex PCR; TCRdb has only the in-frame clones, and not every one. In the table there are under 300,000 clones, over 80% of which are singletons. Sequencing used PBMCs or T cells enriched from blood (not recorded which). The receptors derive from a human donor in a cohort exposed to, infected with or recovered from COVID-19 (not recorded which). The donor label of this sample is uncertain.

The chain couples TRBV5-1 to TRBJ1-3; D gene ambiguous. CDR1 and CDR2 from the germline V gene are SGHRS and YFSETQ. Trimming left V 0 bases short and J 0 bases short, with 7 bases between. The CDR3 totals 15 residues. In DNA, the CDR3 is TGCGCCAGCAGCTTGGACCGCAGCTCTGGAAACACCATATATTTT. Its protein product is CASSLDRSSGNTIYF.

In the case of this clone: One end of the junction varies from germline; a read error may be responsible. The chain couples TRBV2 to TRBJ1-1; possible D gene TRBD1, 6 bases. CDR3 length equals 8 residues. The germline V gene has CDR1 SNHLY and CDR2 FYNNEI. For the CDR3, the DNA is TGTGCCACAGGACAGAAGGTCTTT. Residues: CATGQKVF.

V and J are TRBV6-6 and TRBJ1-2; TRBD1 agrees at 7 bases. Germline trimming cut 7 bases from V and 4 bases from J; bases unmatched to any gene: 12. In germline, CDR1 is MNHNY, CDR2 SVGAGI (reference sequence). The CDR3 has 15 amino acids. The DNA for the CDR3 is TGTGCCAGCACAGATCAGGGACAGAGTTTCTATGGCTACACCTTC. Translation gives CASTDQGQSFYGYTF.

This clone was detected once. The chain joins TRBV5-6 to TRBJ1-2; no clear D gene. This CDR3 contains 14 residues. From germline, CDR1 is SGHDT and CDR2 YYEEEE. V was pared by 0 bases and J by 8 bases, with 14 bases between. This chain's CDR3 is CASSLAGSTGGYTF. CDR3 DNA sequence: TGTGCCAGCAGCTTGGCCGGGTCTACGGGGGGCTACACCTTC. Combining the CDR3 with reference TRBV5-6 and TRBJ1-2 gives the whole variable domain DAGVTQSPTHLIKTRGQQVTLRCSPKSGHDTVSWYQQALGQGPQFIFQYYEEEERQRGNFPDRFSGHQFPNYSSELNVNALLLGDSALYLCASSLAGSTGGYTFGSGTRLTVV.

The V gene is TRBV9, the J gene TRBJ1-3; D might be TRBD1 (5 bases). This CDR3 region has 18 residues. The germline CDR1 and CDR2 sequences are SGDLS and YYNGEE. Trimming shortened V by 3 bases and J by 3 bases, and 22 bases separated the two germline ends. As DNA, the CDR3 is TGTGCCAGCAGCGCTCACCTCGGACAACCGAAGATTGGAAACACCATATATTTT. Its translation is CASSAHLGQPKIGNTIYF.

The rearrangement joins TRBV4-2 to TRBJ1-2, with D possibly TRBD1 on 6 matching bases. Deletions cut 8 bases from V and 2 bases from J, with 12 bases between. This CDR3 region has 13 residues. CDR1 and CDR2 from the germline V gene are LGHNA and YNFKEQ. DNA of the CDR3: TGTGCCAGCGGGGGCGGGCAAAACTATGGCTACACCTTC. Protein product: CASGGGQNYGYTF.

This CDR3 reads CAISVELGGSTDTQYF. The CDR3 nucleotides read TGTGCCATCAGTGTCGAACTAGGGGGAAGCACAGATACGCAGTATTTT. The chain employs TRBV10-3 and TRBJ2-3; TRBD1 might be the D (6 bases). V shed 4 bases and J shed 0 bases, with 14 bases lying between them. The CDR3 spans 16 residues. The germline V gene encodes CDR1 ENHRY and CDR2 SYGVKD.

The rearrangement uses TRBV10-1 and TRBJ1-2; D not resolved. V gave up 8 bases and J gave up 4 bases, with 17 bases separating them. The CDR3 runs to 14 residues. In germline, CDR1 is WNHNN, CDR2 SYGVQD (reference sequence). CDR3 amino acids: CASGEGPKPYGYTF. The CDR3 region has the DNA TGCGCCAGCGGGGAGGGCCCTAAGCCCTATGGCTACACCTTC.

The chain recombines TRBV24-1 with TRBJ1-3; 10 nucleotides match TRBD1. Germline V lookup: CDR1 KGHDR, CDR2 SFDVKD. The CDR3 runs to 15 residues. The junction had 0 bases not matched to a gene; V was cut back by 5 bases and J by 0 bases. CDR3 loop: CATSGQGASGNTIYF. Written as DNA, the CDR3 is TGTGCCACCAGTGGACAGGGGGCCTCTGGAAACACCATATATTTT.

This clone was observed once. This sequence joins TRBV4-1 and TRBJ2-1; 9 nucleotides align to TRBD2. V lost 2 bases to trimming and J lost 0 bases; unmatched junction nucleotides: 11. CDR1 MGHRA and CDR2 YSYEKL come from the germline V gene. The CDR3 is made up of 19 amino acids. The CDR3 spells CASSQPSGERANSYNEQFF. As DNA, the CDR3 is TGCGCCAGCAGCCAACCTAGCGGGGAAAGGGCCAACTCCTACAATGAGCAGTTCTTC.

The chain carries TRBV5-6 and TRBJ1-2; D might be TRBD1 (5 bases). Trimming took 2 bases from V and 4 from J, leaving 9 bases between them. The V gene's germline CDR1 is SGHDT and CDR2 YYEEEE. The length of the CDR3 is 13 residues. CDR3 sequence reads: CASSLQATYGYTF. DNA for the CDR3: TGTGCCAGCAGCTTACAGGCCACCTATGGCTACACCTTC.

The rearrangement joins TRBV30 to TRBJ2-7; maybe TRBD1 (5 bases). Trimming took 1 base from V and 3 from J, leaving 7 bases between them. Germline assignment: CDR1 GTSNPN and CDR2 SVGIG (reference sequence). This CDR3 has 12 amino acids. CDR3 protein: CAWSGTGYEQYF. The CDR3 region has the DNA TGTGCCTGGAGTGGCACAGGCTACGAGCAGTACTTC.

The rearrangement links TRBV2 to TRBJ1-4; D unresolved. Trimming shortened V by 3 bases and J by 3 bases, and 17 bases separated the two germline ends. The CDR3 loop spans 17 amino acids. Per the germline V gene, CDR1 is SNHLY and CDR2 is FYNNEI. The CDR3 sequence is CASSDKGPGAANEKLFF. DNA of the CDR3: TGTGCCAGCAGTGACAAAGGTCCTGGAGCAGCTAATGAAAAACTGTTTTTT.

V and J are TRBV11-1 and TRBJ1-1; D remains ambiguous. Per germline, CDR1 SGHAT and CDR2 FQDESV (reference sequence). Trimming took 2 bases from V and 0 from J, leaving 10 bases between them. The CDR3 consists of 15 residues. The CDR3 DNA is TGTGCCAGCAGCTTATACCGGGATCTGAACACTGAAGCTTTCTTT. Amino acid sequence: CASSLYRDLNTEAFF.

This chain connects TRBV19 to TRBJ1-2, with TRBD1 matching over 9 bases. CDR1 and CDR2 from the germline V gene are LNHDA and SQIVND (reference sequence). After removal of 5 bases from V and 2 bases from J, the junction contained 6 bases not matched to a gene. The CDR3 runs to 15 residues. In nucleotides, the CDR3 is TGTGCCAGTAGTTACAGGGGGCGCGTCAACTATGGCTACACCTTC. Its translation: CASSYRGRVNYGYTF.

A single count supports this clone. The chain couples TRBV5-4 to TRBJ2-7; D unresolved. V dropped 2 bases and J dropped 0 bases, with 3 bases sitting between them. CDR3 length equals 12 residues. The germline gives CDR1 SGHNT, CDR2 YYREEE (reference sequence). CDR3 nucleotides: TGTGCCAGCAGCTTCAGCTCCTACGAGCAGTACTTC. Translation gives CASSFSSYEQYF. Using reference TRBV5-4 and TRBJ2-7 for the parts outside the CDR3, the full variable domain is ETGVTQSPTHLIKTRGQQVTLRCSSQSGHNTVSWYQQALGQGPQFIFQYYREEENGRGNFPPRFSGLQFPNYSSELNVNALELDDSALYLCASSFSSYEQYFGPGTRLTVT.

V is TRBV30 and J is TRBJ2-3, with a tentative D call TRBD2 (6 bases). With 3 bases removed from V and 8 bases from J, the gap between germline ends came to 15 bases. The length of the CDR3 is 13 residues. Germline values: CDR1 GTSNPN, CDR2 SVGIG (reference sequence). For the CDR3, the DNA is TGTGCCTGGAGACGGGACTCACTTGGTACGCAGTATTTT. Translation gives CAWRRDSLGTQYF.

The rearrangement joins TRBV18 to TRBJ1-2; D perhaps matches TRBD1 (5 bases). This CDR3 contains 12 residues. The germline CDR1 and CDR2 sequences are KGHSH and LQKENI. V lost 4 bases, J lost 6 bases, and 9 bases lay in between. CDR3 bases: TGTGCCAGCTCACTCTTCAGGGATGGCTACACCTTC. It translates to CASSLFRDGYTF.

The chain couples TRBV18 to TRBJ1-2, with 11 bases identical to TRBD1. V shed 5 bases and J 4 bases; nucleotides not matched to a gene: 3. CDR3 size: 14 residues. CDR1 is KGHSH, CDR2 LQKENI, per germline. The CDR3 protein is CASSGQGAFYGYTF. The CDR3 nucleotides read TGTGCCAGCTCAGGACAGGGGGCATTCTATGGCTACACCTTC.

The chain couples TRBV21-1 to TRBJ1-4; TRBD1 is the table's D call, not checked against the DNA. TRBV21-1 is termed a pseudogene. The CDR3 extends over 19 amino acids. The chain's CDR3 is CASSKIGGQGASWEEKLFF. As DNA, the CDR3 is TGTGCCAGCAGCAAAATAGGGGGACAGGGGGCGAGTTGGGAAGAAAAACTGTTTTTT.

The rearrangement joins TRBV19 to TRBJ1-1, with TRBD1 matching 8 bases. V lost 8 bases to trimming and J lost 0 bases; unmatched junction nucleotides: 8. The germline V gene encodes CDR1 LNHDA and CDR2 SQIVND (reference sequence). CDR3 length: 15 amino acids. In DNA form, the CDR3 reads TGTGCCAGTGACAGATCGACAGGGGTGAACACTGAAGCTTTCTTT. This sequence encodes CASDRSTGVNTEAFF.

The chain couples TRBV5-1 to TRBJ2-5; tentative D call: TRBD2 (5 bases). Germline-derived CDR1 and CDR2 are SGHRS and YFSETQ. This CDR3 contains 15 residues. V was shortened by 0 bases and J by 1 base, with 10 bases between the two germline ends. This CDR3 reads CASSLAPGIQETQYF. DNA for the CDR3: TGCGCCAGCAGCTTGGCCCCCGGGATCCAAGAGACCCAGTACTTC. The full variable domain, its missing parts supplied by reference TRBV5-1 and TRBJ2-5, is KAGVTQTPRYLIKTRGQQVTLSCSPISGHRSVSWYQQTPGQGLQFLFEYFSETQRNKGNFPGRFSGRQFSNSRSEMNVSTLELGDSALYLCASSLAPGIQETQYFGPGTRLLVL.

The chain carries TRBV5-1 and TRBJ1-2; D might be TRBD1 (5 bases). CDR3 size: 12 residues. Deletions cut 4 bases from V and 8 bases from J, with 12 bases between. Looked up from germline, CDR1 is SGHRS and CDR2 is YFSETQ. The CDR3 bases are TGCGCCAGCAGCGTTAACGGGGGAGGCTACACCTTC. Protein product: CASSVNGGGYTF.

The chain carries TRBV13 and TRBJ1-2; 7 bases agree with TRBD1. The V gene's germline CDR1 is PRHDT and CDR2 FYEKMQ (reference sequence). J was trimmed by 8 bases and V by 0 bases; bases with no gene match: 3. The CDR3 covers 13 residues. CDR3 amino acids: CASSLGTGVGYTF. The CDR3 DNA is TGTGCCAGCAGCTTAGGAACAGGGGTCGGCTACACCTTC.